The source of this TCR beta chain is a study of cytomegalovirus exposure and HLA in healthy donors. This clone appeared once. The antigen remains unidentified. Germline CDR1 reads MNHEY; CDR2 reads SMNVEV (reference sequence). The CDR3 runs to 14 residues. V lost 3 bases and J 5 bases, leaving 14 bases between the germline ends. The PCR ran on 60 Vbeta and 13 Jbeta primers. Only in-frame clones appear in the TCRdb table, and some are missing; sequencing was by immunoSEQ multiplex PCR. The sample has tens of thousands of clones, 60% to 85% seen once. Points from the study as a whole: Analysis performed later found under 20,000 TCR beta sequences associated with HLA alleles at 0.05 false discovery rate.

V is TRBV27 and J is TRBJ2-7, with D perhaps TRBD1 (6 bases). The receptor was derived from a woman aged 40 to 50 in good health and CMV-seropositive. Sequenced: PBMCs. For the CDR3, the DNA is TGTGCCAGCAGTTTCCGACAGGCGTACCACGAGCAGTACTTC. This translates into CASSFRQAYHEQYF.